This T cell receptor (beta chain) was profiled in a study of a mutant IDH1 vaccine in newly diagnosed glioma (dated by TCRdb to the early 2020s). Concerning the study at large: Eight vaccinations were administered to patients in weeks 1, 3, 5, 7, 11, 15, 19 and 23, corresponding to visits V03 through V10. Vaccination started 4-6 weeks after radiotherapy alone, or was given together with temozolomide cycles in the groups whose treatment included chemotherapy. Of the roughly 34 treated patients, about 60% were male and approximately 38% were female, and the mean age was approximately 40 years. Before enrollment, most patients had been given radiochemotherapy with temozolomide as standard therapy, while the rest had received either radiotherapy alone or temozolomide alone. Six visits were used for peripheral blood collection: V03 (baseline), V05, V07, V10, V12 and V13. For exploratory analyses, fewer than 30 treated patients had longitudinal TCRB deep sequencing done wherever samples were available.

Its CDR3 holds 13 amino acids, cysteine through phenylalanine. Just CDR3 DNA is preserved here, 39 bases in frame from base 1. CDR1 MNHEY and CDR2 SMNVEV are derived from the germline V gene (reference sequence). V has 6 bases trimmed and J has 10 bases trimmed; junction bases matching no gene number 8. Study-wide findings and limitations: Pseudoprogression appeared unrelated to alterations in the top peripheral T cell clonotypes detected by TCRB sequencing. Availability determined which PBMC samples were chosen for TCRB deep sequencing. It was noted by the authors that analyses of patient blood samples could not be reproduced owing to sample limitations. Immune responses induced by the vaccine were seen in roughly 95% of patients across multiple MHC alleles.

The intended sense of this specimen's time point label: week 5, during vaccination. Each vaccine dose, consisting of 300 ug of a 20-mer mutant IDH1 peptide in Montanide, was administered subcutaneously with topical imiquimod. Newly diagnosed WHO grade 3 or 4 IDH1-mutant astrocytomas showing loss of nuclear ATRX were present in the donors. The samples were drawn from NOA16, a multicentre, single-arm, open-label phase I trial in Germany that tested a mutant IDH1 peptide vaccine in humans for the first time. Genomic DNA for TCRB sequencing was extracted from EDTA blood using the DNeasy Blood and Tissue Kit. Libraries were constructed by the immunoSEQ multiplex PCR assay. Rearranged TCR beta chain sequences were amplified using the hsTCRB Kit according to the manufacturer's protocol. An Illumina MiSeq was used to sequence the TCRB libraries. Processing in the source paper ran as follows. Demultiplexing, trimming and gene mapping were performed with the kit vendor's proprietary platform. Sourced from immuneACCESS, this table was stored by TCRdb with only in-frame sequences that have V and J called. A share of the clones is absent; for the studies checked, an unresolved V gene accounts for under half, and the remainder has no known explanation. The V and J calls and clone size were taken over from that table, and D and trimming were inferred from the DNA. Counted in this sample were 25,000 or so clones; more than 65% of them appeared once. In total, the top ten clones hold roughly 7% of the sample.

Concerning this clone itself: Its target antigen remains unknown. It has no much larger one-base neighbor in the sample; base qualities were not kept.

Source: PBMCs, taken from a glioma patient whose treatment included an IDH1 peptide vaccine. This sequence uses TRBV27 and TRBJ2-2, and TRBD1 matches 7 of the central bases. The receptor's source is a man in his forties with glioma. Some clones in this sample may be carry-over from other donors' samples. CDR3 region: CASSPGQDAELFF. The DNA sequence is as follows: TGTGCCAGCAGCCCCGGACAGGACGCGGAGCTGTTTTTT.